This T cell receptor beta chain was sequenced during a study of T cells expressing NK-cell markers. CDR1 is KGHSY and CDR2 is FQNENV in the germline V gene. The CDR3 is 14 residues long. Template switching by 5'RACE with UMIs generated the TCR beta cDNA. TCRdb re-called the 5' RACE reads and shows each CDR3 protein once, DNA omitted. In all, the sample yields roughly 380,000 distinct CDR3 sequences. This chain links TRBV16 with TRBJ1-4; TCRdb's D call, TRBD1, is unchecked because there is no DNA. This sequence originates from a man aged 18-70 years in good health. The source material was blood T cells: a sorted CD56 or NKG2C T cell subset, CD4+ or CD8+ T cells, or bulk PBMC T cells (not recorded which). The CDR3 loop reads CASSHDRVNEKLFF.